A single sample gave rise to the 26 T cell receptor beta chains below, sequenced in a study of blood T cell repertoires in COVID-19. The protocol was immunoSEQ multiplex PCR, while the TCRdb copy is restricted to in-frame clones and leaves out a portion. There are 70,000 or so clones in the sample; roughly 90% occur only once, and about 9% lies in the top ten. Sequencing was carried out using peripheral blood. These receptors were collected from a human donor in a cohort sampled during active COVID-19.

V is TRBV7-8 and J is TRBJ2-3, with 13 bases fitting TRBD2. The CDR3 loop spans 17 amino acids. Germline CDR1 is SGHVS and CDR2 is FQNEAQ. Losses at the gene ends were 5 bases for V and 5 bases for J; bases not matched to a gene: 10. CDR3 sequence reads: CASSRGLAGVRGDTQYF. CDR3 coding DNA: TGTGCCAGCAGCCGAGGACTAGCGGGAGTGCGGGGAGATACGCAGTATTTT.

This clone was detected once. V is TRBV7-9 and J is TRBJ1-5; D not certain. From germline, CDR1 is SEHNR and CDR2 FQNEAQ (reference sequence). Trimming cost V 1 base and J 7 bases, with 8 bases left between them. CDR3 size: 13 residues. In DNA, the CDR3 is TGTGCCAGCAGCTTAGGGTCAGGCCAGCCCCAGCATTTT. Residues: CASSLGSGQPQHF.

The rearrangement joins TRBV7-6 to TRBJ2-3, with 7 bases fitting TRBD2. The trim removed 1 base at V and 4 bases at J, leaving 5 bases unmatched. Per germline, CDR1 SGHVS and CDR2 FNYEAQ. CDR3 length: 15 residues. This CDR3 reads CASSLGTGLADTQYF. The CDR3 DNA reads TGTGCCAGCAGCTTAGGAACAGGACTAGCAGATACGCAGTATTTT.

This rearrangement joins TRBV28 to TRBJ1-4; 11 bases are a match to TRBD1. The CDR3 spans 14 residues. The junction had 4 bases not matched to a gene; V was cut back by 6 bases and J by 7 bases. The germline CDR1 and CDR2 sequences are MDHEN and SYDVKM. The CDR3 is CASRWTGGVEKLFF. The CDR3, as DNA: TGTGCCAGCAGGTGGACAGGGGGCGTTGAAAAACTGTTTTTT.

The chain carries TRBV30 and TRBJ2-7; 9 nucleotides align to TRBD2. V lost 2 bases to trimming and J lost 7 bases; unmatched junction nucleotides: 9. Germline CDR1 is GTSNPN and CDR2 is SVGIG (reference sequence). The CDR3 is 14 residues long. CDR3 amino acids: CAWSNPRGRVEQYF. CDR3 sequence (DNA): TGTGCCTGGAGTAACCCCCGCGGGAGGGTGGAGCAGTACTTC.

This clone was seen only once. The chain has TRBV28 and TRBJ1-5; 7 bases map to TRBD1. CDR1 MDHEN and CDR2 SYDVKM come from the germline V gene. The CDR3 extends over 14 amino acids. After removal of 9 bases from V and 4 bases from J, the junction contained 9 bases not matched to a gene. CDR3 DNA: TGTGCCAGTCAGATCGGGACAGTGAATCAGCCCCAGCATTTT. This gives the protein CASQIGTVNQPQHF.

V usage is TRBV30 and J usage is TRBJ2-5, with 9 bases that match TRBD2. This CDR3 spans 14 amino acids. Germline CDR1 and CDR2: GTSNPN and SVGIG (reference sequence). V dropped 5 bases and J dropped 1; count of bases not matched to a gene: 5. The CDR3 protein is CAWSKGLAQETQYF. CDR3 DNA: TGTGCCTGGTCCAAGGGACTAGCCCAAGAGACCCAGTACTTC.

The chain carries TRBV23-1 and TRBJ2-7; TRBD2 is a possible D gene (5 bases). TRBV23-1 is an open reading frame, and its role is uncertain. The V and J ends lost 2 bases and 3 bases respectively, with 14 bases between them. This CDR3 has 15 residues. The CDR3 loop is CASSQTRTQGYEQYF. The CDR3 bases are TGCGCCAGCAGTCAAACTAGGACCCAAGGCTACGAGCAGTACTTC.

In its sample, this clone was seen once. Here the CDR3 DNA reads TGTGCCACCAGCAGGAAACAGATCGACTATGGCTACACCTTC. It encodes CATSRKQIDYGYTF. This sequence joins TRBV15 and TRBJ1-2; D not certain. The CDR3 has 14 amino acids. Germline V gene lookup returns CDR1 LNHNV and CDR2 YYDKDF (reference sequence). V was pared by 3 bases and J by 3 bases, with 11 bases between.

The table lists this clone with a count of one. The V gene is TRBV10-2, the J gene TRBJ2-3; TRBD2 might be the D (5 bases). This CDR3 has 17 residues. Deletions cut 5 bases from V and 5 bases from J, with 23 bases between. The V gene's germline CDR1 is WSHSY and CDR2 SAAADI. CDR3 amino acids: CASSSEEVRLLRDTQYF. For the CDR3, the DNA is TGCGCCAGCAGTAGCGAGGAGGTGAGACTCCTCCGAGATACGCAGTATTTT.

The V and J genes are TRBV2 and TRBJ1-6, with TRBD1 matching 10 bases. Germline V lookup: CDR1 SNHLY, CDR2 FYNNEI. The CDR3 covers 16 residues. Losses at the gene ends were 5 bases for V and 10 bases for J; bases not matched to a gene: 11. The CDR3 sequence: CASSSDRGRLLSPLHF. The DNA of the CDR3 is TGTGCCAGCAGTTCGGACAGGGGGAGGTTATTGTCACCCCTCCACTTT.

This chain connects TRBV7-2 to TRBJ2-7, with 11 bases fitting TRBD2. V lost 6 bases and J lost 8; bases outside the gene matches: 3. The CDR3 covers 12 residues. The V gene's germline CDR1 is SGHTA and CDR2 FQGNSA. CDR3 protein: CASSLAGGQQYF. The CDR3 DNA is TGTGCCAGCAGTCTAGCGGGAGGCCAGCAGTACTTC. Full variable domain (missing parts from reference TRBV7-2 and TRBJ2-7): GAGVSQSPSNKVTEKGKDVELRCDPISGHTALYWYRQSLGQGLEFLIYFQGNSAPDKSGLPSDRFSAERTGGSVSTLTIQRTQQEDSAVYLCASSLAGGQQYFGPGTRLTVT.

This clone was detected only once. The gene calls are TRBV28 and TRBJ1-5; 10 nucleotides match TRBD1. V shed 4 bases, J shed 7 bases, and the junction held 7 bases outside the gene matches. Germline CDR1 reads MDHEN; CDR2 reads SYDVKM. This CDR3 is built from 15 residues. The CDR3 DNA reads TGTGCCAGCAGTTCGGGACAGGGGTCGAACCAGCCCCAGCATTTT. Amino acid sequence: CASSSGQGSNQPQHF.

This clone was detected only once. This sequence joins TRBV6-5 and TRBJ2-4; TRBD2 aligns across 10 bases. After removal of 2 bases from V and 7 bases from J, the junction contained 5 bases not matched to a gene. The CDR3 is made up of 15 amino acids. Germline assignment: CDR1 MNHEY and CDR2 SVGAGI. For the CDR3, the DNA is TGTGCCAGCAGTTACAAGCTAGCGGGAGTGAACATTCAGTACTTC. Its translation is CASSYKLAGVNIQYF.

This rearrangement joins TRBV4-2 to TRBJ2-1, with 15 bases aligning to TRBD2. The CDR3 runs to 18 residues. The V gene end was trimmed by 4 bases and the J gene end by 8 bases; junction bases not matched to a gene: 12. The germline CDR1 and CDR2 sequences are LGHNA and YNFKEQ. The CDR3 coding sequence is TGTGCCAGCAGCCCGGGACTAGCGGGAGGATTTCGGTCGGATGAGCAGTTCTTC. Its protein product is CASSPGLAGGFRSDEQFF.

V usage is TRBV6-5 and J usage is TRBJ2-3, with TRBD2 as a possible D gene (5 bases). The CDR3 runs to 15 residues. Trimming left V 3 bases short and J 2 bases short, with 12 bases between. CDR1 MNHEY and CDR2 SVGAGI come from the germline V gene. The chain's CDR3 is CASSYGRLYTDTQYF. The CDR3 region has the DNA TGTGCCAGCAGTTATGGTCGACTATACACAGATACGCAGTATTTT.

CDR3 nucleotide sequence: TGTGCCAGTAGTACCTCCCAGGGGGTCACTGAAGCTTTCTTT. Amino acid sequence: CASSTSQGVTEAFF. The chain couples TRBV19 to TRBJ1-1, with 7 bases matching TRBD1. Germline CDR1 and CDR2: LNHDA and SQIVND (reference sequence). The CDR3 consists of 14 residues. V lost 4 bases, J lost 4 bases, and 6 bases stayed unmatched.

The chain has TRBV28 and TRBJ1-1; weak D call: TRBD1 (6 bases). The CDR3 length is 15 residues. The V end lost 2 bases, the J end lost 5 bases, and 15 bases lay between the germline ends. CDR1 is MDHEN, CDR2 SYDVKM, per germline. CDR3 coding DNA: TGTGCCAGCAGTTTAAGTAGAGGGGGATCGACTGAAGCTTTCTTT. Translation gives CASSLSRGGSTEAFF. Based on the CDR3 plus reference TRBV28 and TRBJ1-1, the full variable domain is DVKVTQSSRYLVKRTGEKVFLECVQDMDHENMFWYRQDPGLGLRLIYFSYDVKMKEKGDIPEGYSVSREKKERFSLILESASTNQTSMYLCASSLSRGGSTEAFFGQGTRLTVV.

The chain joins TRBV11-2 to TRBJ2-1; 10 positions agree with TRBD2. Per the germline V gene, CDR1 is SGHAT and CDR2 is FQNNGV. V was pared by 7 bases and J by 4 bases, with 7 bases of the junction left unmatched. The CDR3 is made up of 15 amino acids. CDR3 loop: CASTPLAGRYNEQFF. The CDR3 region has the DNA TGTGCCAGCACCCCACTAGCGGGGCGATACAATGAGCAGTTCTTC. The full variable domain, with the rest looked up from reference TRBV11-2 and TRBJ2-1, is EAGVAQSPRYKIIEKRQSVAFWCNPISGHATLYWYQQILGQGPKLLIQFQNNGVVDDSQLPKDRFSAERLKGVDSTLKIQPAKLEDSAVYLCASTPLAGRYNEQFFGPGTRLTVL.

A remark on this clone: At one of its ends the junction is not consistent with the germline gene, which may arise from a read error. The rearrangement links TRBV3-1 (or the pseudogene TRBV3-2) to TRBJ1-4, with 8 bases that match TRBD1. The CDR3 spans 14 residues. Germline CDR1 LGHDT, CDR2 YNNKEL (reference sequence). CDR3 loop: CASSEDRGAGKLFF. CDR3 nucleotide sequence: TGTGCCAGCAGCGAAGACAGGGGCGCGGGAAAACTGTTTTTT.

The chain carries TRBV27 and TRBJ2-7, with D maybe TRBD2 (6 bases). Trimming pared 3 bases from V and 4 bases from J, leaving 10 bases between. The CDR3 runs to 13 residues. Germline loops: CDR1 MNHEY, CDR2 SMNVEV (reference sequence). The CDR3 region is CASSFLGTYEQYF. The CDR3 nucleotides read TGTGCCAGCAGTTTTCTCGGGACTTACGAGCAGTACTTC.

The J gene is TRBJ2-7, the V gene TRBV7-7, with D perhaps matching TRBD2 (5 bases). The V end lost 1 base, the J end lost 5 bases, and 15 bases lay between the germline ends. Per germline, CDR1 SSHAT and CDR2 FNYEAQ (reference sequence). The CDR3 length is 15 residues. The CDR3 DNA reads as TGTGCCAGCAGCTTAGGGCTGGGGAGCAGCGACGAGCAGTACTTC. This encodes CASSLGLGSSDEQYF. The full variable domain, completed using reference TRBV7-7 and TRBJ2-7, is GAGVSQSPRYKVTKRGQDVTLRCDPISSHATLYWYQQALGQGPEFLTYFNYEAQPDKSGLPSDRFSAERPEGSISTLTIQRTEQRDSAMYRCASSLGLGSSDEQYFGPGTRLTVT.

V usage is TRBV9 and J usage is TRBJ2-2; tentatively, D is TRBD1 (6 bases). The CDR3 has 15 amino acids. The V gene lost 1 base and the J gene lost 2 bases, with 9 bases spanning the gap. Germline lookup yields CDR1 SGDLS and CDR2 YYNGEE. CDR3 coding DNA: TGTGCCAGCAGCGTAAGGACAGAAAACACCGGGGAGCTGTTTTTT. It specifies CASSVRTENTGELFF.

The V gene is TRBV24-1, the J gene TRBJ2-5; possible D gene TRBD2, 6 bases. Trimming removed 5 bases from V and 1 base from J, with 7 bases in between. From germline, CDR1 is KGHDR and CDR2 SFDVKD. The CDR3 is made up of 13 amino acids. The chain's CDR3 is CATSGGVQETQYF. CDR3 nucleotides: TGTGCCACCAGTGGGGGGGTCCAAGAGACCCAGTACTTC.

V gene TRBV29-1 combines with J gene TRBJ2-7; a weak D match, TRBD2 (6 bases). V was clipped by 4 bases and J by 2 bases, with 9 bases between them. Germline lookup yields CDR1 SQVTM and CDR2 ANQGSEA. There are 12 residues in the CDR3. CDR3 nucleotides: TGCAGCGTTGGGAGGGATCCCTACGAGCAGTACTTC. Translation gives CSVGRDPYEQYF.

The V and J genes are TRBV5-1 and TRBJ2-5; TRBD2 agrees at 7 bases. The V segment lost 2 bases and the J segment 5 bases; nucleotides outside the gene matches: 6. The CDR3 extends over 14 amino acids. Looked up from germline, CDR1 is SGHRS and CDR2 is YFSETQ. CDR3 sequence reads: CASSFGQGGETQYF. CDR3 DNA sequence: TGCGCCAGCAGCTTCGGGCAGGGAGGGGAGACCCAGTACTTC.